This T cell receptor beta chain is drawn from a study of cytomegalovirus exposure and HLA in healthy donors. The study ran its PCR with 60 Vbeta and 13 Jbeta primers. TCRdb keeps only in-frame clones here, not all; method: immunoSEQ multiplex PCR. The sample has approximately 100,000 clones; roughly 80% are singletons. The CDR3 extends over 15 amino acids. Germline lookup yields CDR1 SGHRS and CDR2 YFSETQ. V lost 1 base and J 4 bases, leaving 12 bases between the germline ends. This receptor was identified in a male donor in good health and CMV-seropositive. Input material: PBMCs. The chain has TRBV5-1 and TRBJ2-1; weak D call: TRBD2 (5 bases). For the CDR3, the DNA is TGCGCCAGCAGCTTGACCGACCGGGGATACAATGAGCAGTTCTTC. Translated, it gives CASSLTDRGYNEQFF. The full variable domain, completed using reference TRBV5-1 and TRBJ2-1, is KAGVTQTPRYLIKTRGQQVTLSCSPISGHRSVSWYQQTPGQGLQFLFEYFSETQRNKGNFPGRFSGRQFSNSRSEMNVSTLELGDSALYLCASSLTDRGYNEQFFGPGTRLTVL.